This T cell receptor beta chain was sequenced in a study of blood T cell repertoires in COVID-19. As for the study in general: T cells, B-cell-depleted T cells, or PBMCs provided the cDNA or gDNA that served as material.

CDR3 length equals 16 residues. The germline V gene encodes CDR1 SGDLS and CDR2 YYNGEE. The ends were cut back, 4 bases at V and 1 base at J, with 17 bases in the middle. Authors' methods: Amplifying reference gene primers gave estimates of nucleated cell counts. The assay was immunoSEQ multiplex PCR, and TCRdb's table has in-frame clones only and misses some. The V and J calls and clone size come from that table; D and trimming were worked out from the DNA. Among roughly 230,000 clones listed, 80% to 95% were seen once. Those enrolled in Seattle joined during active infection and were followed longitudinally afterward.

The material sequenced was peripheral blood. The chain has TRBV9 and TRBJ1-2; D not certain. This TCR derives from a man aged 30 to 39 with COVID-19, enrolled during active disease. CDR3 loop: CASSPNTGIYNYGYTF. DNA of the CDR3: TGTGCCAGCAGCCCCAACACGGGGATTTATAACTATGGCTACACCTTC.